This T cell receptor (beta chain) was observed in a study of T cell repertoires in cytomegalovirus infection. The CDR3 extends over 15 amino acids. Trimming pared 1 base from V and 10 bases from J, leaving 16 bases between. Germline V gives CDR1 SGHVS, CDR2 FQNEAQ. In regard to this clonotype: This may stem from a read error, because a much larger clone lies one nucleotide away.

TCRdb reprocessed the reads with MiXCR, giving one entry per CDR3 protein. The table has about 260,000 distinct CDR3 sequences, roughly 9.1% seen once. The sequenced sample was PBMCs. This chain connects TRBV7-8 to TRBJ1-4; D is possibly TRBD1 (6 bases). This TCR derives from a human donor in good health (CMV status not recorded). Some clones in this sample may be carry-over from other donors' samples. CDR3 sequence (DNA): TGTGCCAGCAGCTTAGAATGGGGGGCCGGTGGAAAACTGTTTTTT. Translated, it gives CASSLEWGAGGKLFF. Variable domain in full (rest from reference TRBV7-8 and TRBJ1-4): GAGVSQSPRYKVAKRGQDVALRCDPISGHVSLFWYQQALGQGPEFLTYFQNEAQLDKSGLPSDRFFAERPEGSVSTLKIQRTQQEDSAVYLCASSLEWGAGGKLFFGSGTQLSVL.